This T cell receptor beta chain is from a study of cytomegalovirus exposure and HLA in healthy donors. PCR used 60 Vbeta primers and 13 Jbeta primers. Only in-frame clones appear in the TCRdb table, and some are missing; sequencing was by immunoSEQ multiplex PCR. The sample totals tens of thousands of clones. Germline values: CDR1 MNHNY, CDR2 SVGAGI (reference sequence). This CDR3 is built from 12 residues. The ends were cut back, 5 bases at V and 8 bases at J, with 10 bases in the middle. The chain joins TRBV6-6 to TRBJ2-1; D is possibly TRBD2 (6 bases). Sequencing used PBMCs. The origin of this receptor is a woman in her twenties or thirties in good health and CMV-seronegative. The CDR3 reads CASSLSGDEQFF. The CDR3 DNA reads TGTGCCAGCAGTCTCTCGGGGGATGAGCAGTTCTTC.